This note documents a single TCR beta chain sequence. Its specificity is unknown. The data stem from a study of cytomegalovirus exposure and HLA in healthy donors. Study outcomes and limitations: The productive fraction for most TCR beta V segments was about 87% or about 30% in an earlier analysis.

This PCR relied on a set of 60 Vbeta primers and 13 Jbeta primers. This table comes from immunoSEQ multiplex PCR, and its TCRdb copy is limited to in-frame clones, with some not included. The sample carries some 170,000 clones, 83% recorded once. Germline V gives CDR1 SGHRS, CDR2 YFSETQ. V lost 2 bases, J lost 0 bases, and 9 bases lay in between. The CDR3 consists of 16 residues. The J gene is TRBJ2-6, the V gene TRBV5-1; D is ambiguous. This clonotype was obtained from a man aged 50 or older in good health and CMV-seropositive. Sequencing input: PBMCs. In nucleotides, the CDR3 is TGCGCCAGCAGCTTAAGTACGGTCTCTGGGGCCAACGTCCTGACTTTC. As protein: CASSLSTVSGANVLTF.